This T cell receptor beta chain originates from a study of T-cell reconstitution after alpha-beta-depleted transplantation in children. Remarks on this clonotype: Antigen: not known. This clone may be a read error of a much larger clone one base away.

Study outcomes and limitations: Where alpha-beta T cells came from about two months after transplant was reportedly several hundred expanded graft clones.

Preparation of the TCRbeta library used unique molecular identifiers. One entry per CDR3 protein, called by TCRdb with MiXCR from the PCR reads. The sample includes about 200,000 distinct CDR3 sequences, roughly 6.5% of them seen just once. Germline loops: CDR1 MNHEY, CDR2 SMNVEV (reference sequence). The CDR3 is 14 amino acids. The sequence derives from a girl under three years old with combined immunodeficiency, due to receive a stem cell transplant. V gene TRBV27 combines with J gene TRBJ2-5; possibly TRBD2 for D (5 bases). This specimen was PBMCs, taken before TCRalphabeta/CD19-depleted stem cell transplant. The CDR3 DNA is TGTGCCAACAGTTCTAGCCCCGCACCGGAGACCCAGTACTTC. Protein product: CANSSSPAPETQYF.